The clone carrying this T cell receptor beta chain was observed a few times. The antigen is undetermined. Measured with immunoSEQ multiplex PCR; TCRdb has only the in-frame clones, and not every one. Here the sample spans approximately 150,000 clones, around 93% being singletons. These data belong to a study of T cell responses to AZD1222 COVID-19 vaccine. Overall study context: Analyses pooled second doses at about 4 or about 12 weeks. Notes on the study in general: Nearly half of the spike-specific TCRs reportedly recognize variant regions that carry no mutations. Mapped onto spike, vaccine-associated CD4 TCRs spanned it and were dominant at 160-218 and 743-854. Recipients of AZD1222 seropositive at baseline numbered only 6 or 7.

This CDR3 has 15 amino acids. V was shortened by 5 bases and J by 3 bases, with 16 bases between the two germline ends. The V gene's germline CDR1 is LGHDT and CDR2 YNNKEL (reference sequence). Sequences were derived from peripheral blood, sampled on day 0 of AZD1222 vaccination. This receptor was identified in an adult in good health. The chain has TRBV3-1 (or the pseudogene TRBV3-2) and TRBJ1-1; weak D call: TRBD1 (5 bases). The CDR3 nucleotides are TGTGCCAGCAGCTGCCCCCCTCGGGGGGACACTGAAGCTTTCTTT. This translates into CASSCPPRGDTEAFF.